The 7 T cell receptor beta chains below were found in one sample sequenced in a study of breast tumors, draining lymph nodes, adjacent tissues. One entry per CDR3 protein, called by TCRdb with MiXCR from the multiplex PCR reads. The repertoire has roughly 110,000 distinct CDR3 sequences, 30% of them found once; the top ten carry approximately 5.4%. The lymph nodes were axillary draining lymph nodes from breast cancer patients. The sample comprised axillary lymph node tissue. These receptors were obtained from a female donor with breast cancer. Some clones in this sample may be carry-over from other donors' samples.

In its sample, this clonotype was seen many times. The chain couples TRBV9 to TRBJ1-4; the D is unclear. Trimming removed 2 bases at V and 0 bases at J, with 5 bases between. Germline V lookup: CDR1 SGDLS, CDR2 YYNGEE. The CDR3 is 14 amino acids. The CDR3 DNA reads as TGTGCCAGCAGCGTCGGGCCAACTAATGAAAAACTGTTTTTT. This codes for CASSVGPTNEKLFF. Full variable domain (rest looked up from reference TRBV9 and TRBJ1-4): DSGVTQTPKHLITATGQRVTLRCSPRSGDLSVYWYQQSLDQGLQFLIQYYNGEERAKGNILERFSAQQFPDLHSELNLSSLELGDSALYFCASSVGPTNEKLFFGSGTQLSVL.

The V gene is TRBV20-1, the J gene TRBJ2-1, with unresolved D. Deletions cut 3 bases from V and 9 bases from J, with 9 bases between. The CDR3 is 11 amino acids. Germline assignment: CDR1 DFQATT and CDR2 SNEGSKA (reference sequence). CDR3 loop: CSARVASEQFF. CDR3 DNA sequence: TGCAGTGCTAGGGTTGCTAGTGAGCAGTTCTTC.

There are many counts of this clonotype. This chain uses TRBV6-5 with TRBJ1-6; D not certain. Germline V gene sequence: CDR1 MNHEY, CDR2 SVGAGI. This CDR3 has 13 amino acids. Trimming pared 5 bases from V and 5 bases from J, leaving 7 bases between. The CDR3 DNA reads as TGTGCCAGCAGTACCTTGGATAATTCACCCCTCCACTTT. Amino acids: CASSTLDNSPLHF.

In its sample, this clonotype was seen many times. J is TRBJ2-1 and V is TRBV28; 9 bases match TRBD1. V lost 6 bases and J lost 2; bases outside the gene matches: 5. The V gene's germline CDR1 is MDHEN and CDR2 SYDVKM. The CDR3 runs to 15 residues. The CDR3 region has the DNA TGTGCCAGCAGCCCTACAGGGGGCGCCTACAATGAGCAGTTCTTC. Its protein is CASSPTGGAYNEQFF.

This clonotype was recorded many times. This chain connects TRBV12-3 or TRBV12-4 to TRBJ2-3; the match to TRBD2 covers 13 bases. The CDR3 runs to 16 residues. Unmatched junction bases numbered 11, after V lost 5 bases and J lost 9 bases. CDR3: CASSDLGLAGIGTQYF. CDR3 coding DNA: TGTGCCAGCAGTGACCTGGGACTAGCGGGAATAGGGACGCAGTATTTT.

Ten or more counts support this clonotype. This rearrangement joins TRBV14 to TRBJ2-1; D unresolved. Per the germline V gene, CDR1 is SGHDN and CDR2 is FVKESK. V shed 2 bases and J shed 3 bases, with 8 bases lying between them. This CDR3 region has 14 residues. The CDR3 sequence is CASSQMTNYNEQFF. The CDR3 DNA reads as TGTGCCAGCAGCCAAATGACCAACTACAATGAGCAGTTCTTC.

J is TRBJ2-1 and V is TRBV28; 7 positions match TRBD2. Germline-derived CDR1 and CDR2 are MDHEN and SYDVKM. The CDR3 contains 14 residues. The ends lost 3 bases at V and 6 bases at J; junction bases unmatched: 5. The CDR3 here is CASSLGLTLNEQFF. CDR3 DNA sequence: TGTGCCAGCAGTTTGGGACTAACTCTCAATGAGCAGTTCTTC.